The next 28 T cell receptor beta chains were all read from a single sample in a study of shared clonotypes between healthy human individuals. Method: immunoSEQ multiplex PCR; TCRdb's copy keeps in-frame clones and lacks some. The sample lists approximately 2.1 million clones, just over 90% occurring once. The sample taken for sequencing was naive CD4+ T cells from PBMCs. Subset noted: CD45RA+ positively selected. Source of these receptors: a man aged 18 to 29 in good health. Some clones in this sample may be carry-over from other donors' samples.

The J gene is TRBJ2-5, the V gene TRBV20-1, with D unresolved. This CDR3 is 11 amino acids long. Germline loops: CDR1 DFQATT, CDR2 SNEGSKA (reference sequence). Trimming shortened V by 6 bases and J by 5 bases, and 10 bases separated the two germline ends. CDR3 region: CSAKLGETQYF. CDR3 bases: TGCAGTGCCAAACTTGGGGAGACCCAGTACTTC.

As for this clone: The sample holds other DNA sequences that translate to the same CDR3. The chain couples TRBV5-1 to TRBJ1-2, with D maybe TRBD1 (6 bases). The germline V gene has CDR1 SGHRS and CDR2 YFSETQ. CDR3 length: 14 amino acids. V was clipped by 0 bases and J by 2 bases, with 8 bases between them. The CDR3 DNA reads TGCGCCAGCAGCTTGGCAGGGGACAACTATGGCTACACCTTC. Protein product: CASSLAGDNYGYTF.

The chain carries TRBV7-2 and TRBJ2-5; D uncertain. This CDR3 spans 13 amino acids. Germline CDR1 and CDR2: SGHTA and FQGNSA. V gave up 3 bases and J gave up 0 bases, with 5 bases separating them. CDR3 protein: CASSFAYQETQYF. The CDR3 DNA follows: TGTGCCAGCAGCTTCGCGTACCAAGAGACCCAGTACTTC.

This chain uses TRBV5-1 with TRBJ2-1; 7 bases line up with TRBD2. CDR3 length: 15 residues. Germline trimming cut 3 bases from V and 7 bases from J; bases unmatched to any gene: 10. The germline CDR1 and CDR2 sequences are SGHRS and YFSETQ. The CDR3, as DNA: TGCGCCAGCAGCTCTGGACTAGTAGTGGGGAATGAGCAGTTCTTC. This codes for CASSSGLVVGNEQFF. The full variable domain, its missing parts supplied by reference TRBV5-1 and TRBJ2-1, is KAGVTQTPRYLIKTRGQQVTLSCSPISGHRSVSWYQQTPGQGLQFLFEYFSETQRNKGNFPGRFSGRQFSNSRSEMNVSTLELGDSALYLCASSSGLVVGNEQFFGPGTRLTVL.

In the case of this clone: The sample carries other DNA sequences with the same CDR3. V gene TRBV18 combines with J gene TRBJ2-2, with D possibly being TRBD2 (6 bases). Trimming cost V 4 bases and J 2 bases, with 8 bases left between them. CDR3 length: 14 residues. CDR1 KGHSH and CDR2 LQKENI come from the germline V gene. The DNA for the CDR3 is TGTGCCAGCTCACGGGAGGCTAACACCGGGGAGCTGTTTTTT. It is translated as CASSREANTGELFF.

The rearrangement joins TRBV28 to TRBJ1-5; D possibly corresponds to TRBD1 (6 bases). The CDR3 runs to 12 residues. Trimming stripped 10 bases from V and 4 bases from J, with 11 bases between. The germline V gene has CDR1 MDHEN and CDR2 SYDVKM. CDR3 amino acids: CATRTDNQPQHF. The DNA of the CDR3 is TGTGCCACCCGGACAGATAATCAGCCCCAGCATTTT.

Concerning this clone: The sample has other DNA sequences that encode this CDR3 too. The rearrangement links TRBV28 to TRBJ2-7; 9 bases are shared with TRBD1. The germline V gene encodes CDR1 MDHEN and CDR2 SYDVKM. The length of the CDR3 is 14 residues. With V trimmed by 3 bases and J by 2 bases, 2 bases remained unmatched. The CDR3 spells CASSFGTGPYEQYF. The CDR3 DNA follows: TGTGCCAGCAGTTTCGGGACAGGGCCCTACGAGCAGTACTTC.

The rearrangement links TRBV2 to TRBJ2-1; D gene ambiguous. Trimming stripped 4 bases from V and 9 bases from J, with 10 bases between. Germline CDR1 SNHLY, CDR2 FYNNEI. The CDR3 has 12 amino acids. CDR3 protein: CASSVLHGEQFF. Here the CDR3 DNA reads TGTGCCAGCAGTGTACTTCACGGTGAGCAGTTCTTC.

The V and J genes are TRBV7-9 and TRBJ1-2, with D possibly being TRBD1 (5 bases). Germline lookup yields CDR1 SEHNR and CDR2 FQNEAQ (reference sequence). The CDR3 consists of 15 residues. V lost 2 bases and J 6 bases, leaving 16 bases between the germline ends. The CDR3 sequence: CASSLSGTGRDGYTF. CDR3 coding DNA: TGTGCCAGCAGCTTATCCGGGACGGGAAGGGATGGCTACACCTTC.

V usage is TRBV6-5 and J usage is TRBJ1-3, with 7 positions matching TRBD1. Germline CDR1 and CDR2: MNHEY and SVGAGI. Germline trimming cut 0 bases from V and 1 base from J; bases unmatched to any gene: 3. CDR3 length: 16 amino acids. CDR3 DNA: TGTGCCAGCAGTTACTCGACAGGGAGATCTGGAAACACCATATATTTT. It is translated as CASSYSTGRSGNTIYF.

With regard to this clone: Other nucleotide sequences from this sample produce the same CDR3. This sequence joins TRBV10-3 and TRBJ2-7; 11 bases map to TRBD1. V dropped 6 bases and J dropped 2; count of bases not matched to a gene: 6. The CDR3 sequence is 15 residues long. The germline V gene encodes CDR1 ENHRY and CDR2 SYGVKD. CDR3 sequence reads: CAISEPGQGAYEQYF. CDR3 in DNA: TGTGCCATCAGCGAACCGGGACAGGGGGCCTACGAGCAGTACTTC.

V usage is TRBV28 and J usage is TRBJ1-1, with D unclear. The CDR3 has 15 amino acids. CDR1 is MDHEN, CDR2 SYDVKM, per germline. V shed 2 bases and J shed 1 base, with 11 bases lying between them. DNA for the CDR3: TGTGCCAGCAGTTTAGGTGCGATCGGGAACACTGAAGCTTTCTTT. Its protein product is CASSLGAIGNTEAFF.

The J gene is TRBJ2-5, the V gene TRBV9; D is uncertain. Germline V gene sequence: CDR1 SGDLS, CDR2 YYNGEE. V gave up 0 bases and J gave up 5 bases, with 8 bases separating them. The length of the CDR3 is 13 residues. The CDR3: CASSVGTEETQYF. The DNA of the CDR3 is TGTGCCAGCAGCGTAGGAACAGAGGAGACCCAGTACTTC.

V and J are TRBV18 and TRBJ1-5; D gene ambiguous. Germline CDR1 is KGHSH and CDR2 is LQKENI. This CDR3 has 16 amino acids. The V end lost 3 bases, the J end lost 0 bases, and 12 bases lay between the germline ends. The CDR3 region has the DNA TGTGCCAGCTCACCGAGCGCTGAGGGTAGCAATCAGCCCCAGCATTTT. This encodes CASSPSAEGSNQPQHF.

V is TRBV6-5 and J is TRBJ2-1; perhaps TRBD2 as D (7 bases). Germline-derived CDR1 and CDR2 are MNHEY and SVGAGI. V was shortened by 0 bases and J by 0 bases, with 9 bases between the two germline ends. The CDR3 loop spans 16 amino acids. CDR3 sequence (DNA): TGTGCCAGCAGTTACTCGGCGGGGGCCTCCTACAATGAGCAGTTCTTC. As protein: CASSYSAGASYNEQFF.

As to this clone: Distinct nucleotide sequences in the sample also encode this CDR3. The rearrangement uses TRBV7-2 and TRBJ2-1, with D possibly TRBD2 on 6 matching bases. Germline V gene sequence: CDR1 SGHTA, CDR2 FQGNSA. Trimming pared 3 bases from V and 1 base from J, leaving 7 bases between. The CDR3 runs 14 residues. This CDR3 reads CASSLEGSYNEQFF. The CDR3, as DNA: TGTGCCAGCAGCTTGGAGGGGTCCTACAATGAGCAGTTCTTC.

The rearrangement joins TRBV4-3 to TRBJ1-5, with a tentative D call TRBD1 (5 bases). Trimming left V 2 bases short and J 4 bases short, with 9 bases between. Germline CDR1 reads LGHNA; CDR2 reads YSLEER. CDR3 length: 14 residues. DNA of the CDR3: TGCGCCAGCAGCCAATCCGGGGGGAATCAGCCCCAGCATTTT. Protein product: CASSQSGGNQPQHF.

J is TRBJ2-5 and V is TRBV7-2; possibly TRBD2 for D (5 bases). This CDR3 contains 16 residues. Germline CDR1 and CDR2: SGHTA and FQGNSA. Trimming pared 2 bases from V and 0 bases from J, leaving 13 bases between. DNA for the CDR3: TGTGCCAGCAGCTTAATGCCTAGACTAAACCAAGAGACCCAGTACTTC. Protein: CASSLMPRLNQETQYF.

The chain has TRBV6-1 and TRBJ1-4, with 8 nucleotides matching TRBD1. Germline loops: CDR1 MNHNS, CDR2 SASEGT. The CDR3 has 15 residues. The ends lost 6 bases at V and 8 bases at J; junction bases unmatched: 11. CDR3 in amino acids: CASRDPGQDSEKLFF. The CDR3, as DNA: TGTGCCAGCAGGGATCCGGGACAGGACAGCGAAAAACTGTTTTTT.

This clone appeared once. The CDR3: CASSSTGGTAEQYF. The CDR3 DNA reads as TGTGCCAGCAGTTCGACAGGGGGGACGGCAGAGCAGTACTTC. This sequence joins TRBV28 and TRBJ2-7; 9 nucleotides agree with TRBD1. CDR1 is MDHEN, CDR2 SYDVKM, per germline. Trimming cost V 4 bases and J 7 bases; bases outside gene matches: 8. The length of the CDR3 is 14 residues.

The chain uses TRBV9 and TRBJ2-7; 9 positions agree with TRBD1. Germline-derived CDR1 and CDR2 are SGDLS and YYNGEE. The CDR3 sequence is 15 residues long. The V segment lost 3 bases and the J segment 4 bases; nucleotides outside the gene matches: 8. The CDR3 DNA reads TGTGCCAGCAGCGCACAGGGACAGGGTAGTTACGAGCAGTACTTC. Protein sequence: CASSAQGQGSYEQYF.

V and J are TRBV6-1 and TRBJ2-5, with TRBD2 matching 13 bases. The CDR3 has 15 residues. Looked up from germline, CDR1 is MNHNS and CDR2 is SASEGT. V lost 6 bases, J lost 4 bases, and 5 bases stayed unmatched. The CDR3 spells CASSKGLAGPETQYF. The DNA of the CDR3 is TGTGCCAGCAGCAAGGGACTAGCGGGACCAGAGACCCAGTACTTC.

The chain is built from TRBV30 and TRBJ1-4, with 7 bases fitting TRBD1. In germline, CDR1 is GTSNPN, CDR2 SVGIG (reference sequence). The CDR3 is 14 residues long. With V trimmed by 2 bases and J by 3 bases, 3 bases remained unmatched. CDR3 in DNA: TGTGCCTGGAGTATCACAGGGGCTAATGAAAAACTGTTTTTT. This encodes CAWSITGANEKLFF.

This clone occurred once. This rearrangement joins TRBV6-5 to TRBJ2-7, with 10 nucleotides matching TRBD2. CDR1 and CDR2 from the germline V gene are MNHEY and SVGAGI. CDR3 size: 14 residues. V was clipped by 7 bases and J by 5 bases; unmatched bases: 8. This chain's CDR3 is CASTQAGGSHEQYF. As DNA, the CDR3 is TGTGCCAGCACCCAAGCGGGAGGGTCCCACGAGCAGTACTTC.

This clone has a handful of counts. Other DNA sequences in the sample encode the same CDR3. The chain links TRBV28 to TRBJ1-1, with a possible D match to TRBD1 (6 bases). This CDR3 region has 14 residues. V shed 2 bases and J shed 0 bases, with 7 bases lying between them. Germline V gene data show CDR1 as MDHEN and CDR2 as SYDVKM. CDR3 DNA sequence: TGTGCCAGCAGTTTACAGGGGATGAACACTGAAGCTTTCTTT. Translation gives CASSLQGMNTEAFF.

The J gene is TRBJ1-3, the V gene TRBV7-9, with D possibly being TRBD1 (6 bases). Germline values: CDR1 SEHNR, CDR2 FQNEAQ (reference sequence). The V end was cut by 0 bases, the J end by 6 bases, with 12 bases between. The CDR3 runs 15 residues. The CDR3, as DNA: TGTGCCAGCAGCTTAGCCCGGGACATACCAAACACCATATATTTT. It codes for CASSLARDIPNTIYF.

The V call is TRBV5-5, the J call TRBJ2-6; D is perhaps TRBD1 (6 bases). Trimming shortened V by 2 bases and J by 4 bases, and 10 bases separated the two germline ends. Germline loops: CDR1 SGHKS, CDR2 YYEKEE (reference sequence). This CDR3 has 15 residues. The CDR3 sequence is CASSFSGDGANVLTF. The DNA for the CDR3 is TGTGCCAGCAGCTTCTCAGGGGACGGGGCCAACGTCCTGACTTTC.

The chain combines TRBV18 with TRBJ2-1; D is undetermined. CDR1 KGHSH and CDR2 LQKENI come from the germline V gene. Trimming removed 0 bases at V and 3 bases at J, with 9 bases between. This CDR3 is 15 amino acids long. CDR3 DNA sequence: TGTGCCAGCTCACCACCTCCCTCCCTCTACAATGAGCAGTTCTTC. It encodes CASSPPPSLYNEQFF.